Listed below are T cell receptor beta chains from one sample, sequenced in a study of T cells in Graves' hyperthyroidism and ophthalmopathy. MiXCR, run by TCRdb on the multiplex PCR reads, gives a single entry per CDR3 protein. The sample holds about 610,000 distinct CDR3 sequences, 16% seen once. Sequenced material: blood. Receptor source: a woman in her forties with Graves' ophthalmopathy. Both conserved end residues are part of each CDR3. The order of the fields is J gene, D gene, clone size, V gene, CDR3 protein, CDR3 DNA. The D gene is left open where the match is weak. The size of a clone is reported for some rows only, either as once, few or many, or as a class for expanded clones.

j_call: TRBJ2-1
d_call: TRBD2
clone_size: -
v_call: TRBV6-1
cdr3_aa: CASSRAGGPLSYNEQFF
cdr3_nt: TGTGCCAGCAGCCGCGCGGGAGGGCCGCTCTCCTACAATGAGCAGTTCTTC

j_call: TRBJ1-2
d_call: -
clone_size: many
v_call: TRBV6-1
cdr3_aa: CASSNRQDLNYGYTF
cdr3_nt: TGTGCCAGCAGTAACCGACAGGATCTTAACTATGGCTACACCTTC

j_call: TRBJ1-6
d_call: -
clone_size: few
v_call: TRBV28
cdr3_aa: CASSLGVPPLHF
cdr3_nt: TGTGCCAGCAGTTTGGGGGTTCCACCCCTCCACTTT

j_call: TRBJ2-1
d_call: -
clone_size: many
v_call: TRBV7-3
cdr3_aa: CASSRGGGHNEQFF
cdr3_nt: TGTGCCAGCAGTAGAGGGGGGGGCCACAATGAGCAGTTCTTC

j_call: TRBJ2-7
d_call: -
clone_size: -
v_call: TRBV6-1
cdr3_aa: CASSEIQGLGEQYF
cdr3_nt: TGTGCCAGCAGTGAGATACAGGGTCTTGGCGAGCAGTACTTC

j_call: TRBJ1-4
d_call: -
clone_size: -
v_call: TRBV19
cdr3_aa: CASRGIRTNEKLFF
cdr3_nt: TGTGCCAGTAGAGGAATTCGGACTAATGAAAAACTGTTTTTT

j_call: TRBJ1-2
d_call: -
clone_size: -
v_call: TRBV6-5
cdr3_aa: CASSYTQGIYGCTF
cdr3_nt: TGTGCCAGCAGTTACACCCAGGGGATCTATGGCTGCACCTTC

j_call: TRBJ2-3
d_call: TRBD1
clone_size: -
v_call: TRBV25-1
cdr3_aa: CASSESWGRGRPDTQYF
cdr3_nt: TGTGCCAGCAGTGAATCTTGGGGCAGGGGGCGCCCAGATACGCAGTATTTT

j_call: TRBJ2-3
d_call: -
clone_size: -
v_call: TRBV11-2
cdr3_aa: CASSLFGGTTRTDTQYF
cdr3_nt: TGTGCCAGCAGCTTATTCGGCGGGACGACCCGCACAGATACGCAGTATTTT

j_call: TRBJ2-1
d_call: TRBD2
clone_size: few
v_call: TRBV7-6
cdr3_aa: CASSLYTAGGYNEQFF
cdr3_nt: TGTGCCAGCAGCTTATATACGGCGGGAGGGTACAATGAGCAGTTCTTC

j_call: TRBJ1-1
d_call: TRBD1
clone_size: -
v_call: TRBV20-1
cdr3_aa: CSEGGTGVDTEAFF
cdr3_nt: TGCAGTGAAGGGGGGACAGGGGTCGACACTGAAGCTTTCTTT

j_call: TRBJ2-7
d_call: TRBD2
clone_size: many
v_call: TRBV3-1
cdr3_aa: CASSQASGGHEQYF
cdr3_nt: TGTGCCAGCAGCCAAGCTAGCGGGGGACACGAGCAGTACTTC

j_call: TRBJ2-7
d_call: -
clone_size: many
v_call: TRBV30
cdr3_aa: CAWKESPGDPEQYF
cdr3_nt: TGTGCCTGGAAGGAGAGTCCAGGGGATCCCGAGCAGTACTTC

j_call: TRBJ2-7
d_call: TRBD2
clone_size: many
v_call: TRBV28
cdr3_aa: CASSLTGLASPYEQYF
cdr3_nt: TGTGCCAGCAGTTTGACGGGACTAGCGAGTCCCTACGAGCAGTACTTC

j_call: TRBJ1-2
d_call: -
clone_size: many
v_call: TRBV3-1
cdr3_aa: CASSQGRFGYTF
cdr3_nt: TGTGCCAGCAGCCAAGGACGGTTCGGCTACACCTTC